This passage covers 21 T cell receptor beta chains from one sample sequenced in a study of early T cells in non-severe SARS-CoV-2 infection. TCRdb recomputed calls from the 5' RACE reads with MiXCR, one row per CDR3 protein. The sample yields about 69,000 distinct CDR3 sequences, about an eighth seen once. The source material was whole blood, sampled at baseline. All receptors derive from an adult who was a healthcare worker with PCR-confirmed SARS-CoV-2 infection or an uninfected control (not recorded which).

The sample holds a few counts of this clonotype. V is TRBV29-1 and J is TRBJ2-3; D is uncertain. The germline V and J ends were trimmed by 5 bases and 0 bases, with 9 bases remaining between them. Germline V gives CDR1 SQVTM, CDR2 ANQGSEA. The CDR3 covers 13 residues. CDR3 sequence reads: CSVLWASTDTQYF. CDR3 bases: TGCAGCGTTTTGTGGGCCAGCACAGATACGCAGTATTTT.

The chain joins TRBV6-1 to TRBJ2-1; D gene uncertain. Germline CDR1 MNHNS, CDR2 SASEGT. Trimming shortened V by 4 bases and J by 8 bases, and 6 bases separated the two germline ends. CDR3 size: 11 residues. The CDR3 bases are TGTGCCAGCAGTGGGCTAGATGAGCAGTTCTTC. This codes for CASSGLDEQFF.

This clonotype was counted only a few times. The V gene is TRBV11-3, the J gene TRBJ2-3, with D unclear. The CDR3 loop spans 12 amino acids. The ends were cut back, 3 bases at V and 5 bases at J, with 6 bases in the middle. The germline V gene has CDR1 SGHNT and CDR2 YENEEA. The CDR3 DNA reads TGTGCCAGCAGCTTTGTAGAAGATACGCAGTATTTT. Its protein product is CASSFVEDTQYF.

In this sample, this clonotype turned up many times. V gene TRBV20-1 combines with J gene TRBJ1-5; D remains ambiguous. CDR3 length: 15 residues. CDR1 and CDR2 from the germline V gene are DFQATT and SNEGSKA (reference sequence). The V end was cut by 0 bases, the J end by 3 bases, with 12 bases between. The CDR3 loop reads CSARDREASNQPQHF. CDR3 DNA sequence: TGCAGTGCTAGAGATCGAGAAGCTTCCAATCAGCCCCAGCATTTT.

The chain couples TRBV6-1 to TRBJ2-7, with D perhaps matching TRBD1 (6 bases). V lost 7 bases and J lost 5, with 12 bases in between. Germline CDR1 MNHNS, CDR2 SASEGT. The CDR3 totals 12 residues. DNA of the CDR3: TGTGCCAGCAATCACAGGGTCCACGAGCAGTACTTC. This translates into CASNHRVHEQYF.

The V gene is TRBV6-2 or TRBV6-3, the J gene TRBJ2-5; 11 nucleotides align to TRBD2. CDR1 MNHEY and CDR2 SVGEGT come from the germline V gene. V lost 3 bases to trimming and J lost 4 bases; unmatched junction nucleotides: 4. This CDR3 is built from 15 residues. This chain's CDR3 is CASSYLAGGRETQYF. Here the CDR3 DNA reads TGTGCCAGCAGTTATCTAGCGGGGGGCCGAGAGACCCAGTACTTC.

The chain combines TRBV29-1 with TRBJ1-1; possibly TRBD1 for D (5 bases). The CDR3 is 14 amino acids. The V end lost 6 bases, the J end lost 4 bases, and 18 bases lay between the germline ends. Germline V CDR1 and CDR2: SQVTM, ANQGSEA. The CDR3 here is CSVIAGHGGTEAFF. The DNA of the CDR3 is TGCAGCGTCATAGCCGGACACGGGGGCACTGAAGCTTTCTTT.

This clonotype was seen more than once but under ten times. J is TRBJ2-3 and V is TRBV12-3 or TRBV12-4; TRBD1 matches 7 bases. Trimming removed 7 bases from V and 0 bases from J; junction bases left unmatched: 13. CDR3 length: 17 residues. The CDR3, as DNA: TGTGCCAGCAATAAGATGACAGGGATCCCTAGCACAGATACGCAGTATTTT. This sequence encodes CASNKMTGIPSTDTQYF.

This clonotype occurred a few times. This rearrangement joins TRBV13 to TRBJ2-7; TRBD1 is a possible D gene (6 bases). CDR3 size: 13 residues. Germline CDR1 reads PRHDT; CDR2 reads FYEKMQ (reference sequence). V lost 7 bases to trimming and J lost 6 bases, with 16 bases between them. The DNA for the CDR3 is TGTGCCAGCACCCTAGGGGGTTTGCGCGAGCAGTACTTC. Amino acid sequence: CASTLGGLREQYF.

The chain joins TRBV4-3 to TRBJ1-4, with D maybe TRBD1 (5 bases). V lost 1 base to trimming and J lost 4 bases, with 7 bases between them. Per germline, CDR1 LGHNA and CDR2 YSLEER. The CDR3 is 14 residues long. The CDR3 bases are TGCGCCAGCAGCCAAGTTCAGGGTAATGAAAAACTGTTTTTT. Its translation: CASSQVQGNEKLFF.

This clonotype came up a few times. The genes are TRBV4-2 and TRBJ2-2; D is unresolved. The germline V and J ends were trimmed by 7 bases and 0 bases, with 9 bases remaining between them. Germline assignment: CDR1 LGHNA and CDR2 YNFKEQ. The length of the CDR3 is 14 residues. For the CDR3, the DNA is TGTGCCAGCATCTTGGCAGCGAACACCGGGGAGCTGTTTTTT. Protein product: CASILAANTGELFF.

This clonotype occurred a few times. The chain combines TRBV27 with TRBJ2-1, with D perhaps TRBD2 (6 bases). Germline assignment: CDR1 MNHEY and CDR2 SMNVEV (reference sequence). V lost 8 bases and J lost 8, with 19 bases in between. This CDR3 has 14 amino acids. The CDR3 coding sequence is TGTGCCAGCGGCTTGGGCCACGGGAGCTATGAGCAGTTCTTC. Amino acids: CASGLGHGSYEQFF.

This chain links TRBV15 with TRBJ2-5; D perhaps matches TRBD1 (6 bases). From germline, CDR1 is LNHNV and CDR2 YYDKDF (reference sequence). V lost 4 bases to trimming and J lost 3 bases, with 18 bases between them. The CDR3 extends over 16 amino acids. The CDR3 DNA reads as TGTGCCACCAGCATGCCGGGACACGGACGAGAAGAGACCCAGTACTTC. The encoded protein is CATSMPGHGREETQYF.

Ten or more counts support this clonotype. CDR3 in amino acids: CASSHNGRNQPQHF. Written as DNA, the CDR3 is TGTGCCAGCAGCCACAACGGCAGGAATCAGCCCCAGCATTTT. The chain combines TRBV7-2 with TRBJ1-5; no clear D. From germline, CDR1 is SGHTA and CDR2 FQGNSA. V was clipped by 5 bases and J by 4 bases, with 12 bases between them. The CDR3 has 14 residues.

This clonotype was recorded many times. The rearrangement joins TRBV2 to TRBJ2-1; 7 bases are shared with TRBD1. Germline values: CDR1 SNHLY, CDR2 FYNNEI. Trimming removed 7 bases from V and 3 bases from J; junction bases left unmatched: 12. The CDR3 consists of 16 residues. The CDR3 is CASIPPGQGDYNEQFF. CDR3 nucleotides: TGTGCCAGCATCCCACCCGGGCAGGGGGACTACAATGAGCAGTTCTTC.

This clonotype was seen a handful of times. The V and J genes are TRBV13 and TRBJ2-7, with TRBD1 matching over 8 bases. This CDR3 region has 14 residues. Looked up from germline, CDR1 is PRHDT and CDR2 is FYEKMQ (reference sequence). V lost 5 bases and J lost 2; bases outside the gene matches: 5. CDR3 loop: CASSPGGSTYEQYF. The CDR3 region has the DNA TGTGCCAGCAGCCCAGGGGGCTCTACCTACGAGCAGTACTTC.

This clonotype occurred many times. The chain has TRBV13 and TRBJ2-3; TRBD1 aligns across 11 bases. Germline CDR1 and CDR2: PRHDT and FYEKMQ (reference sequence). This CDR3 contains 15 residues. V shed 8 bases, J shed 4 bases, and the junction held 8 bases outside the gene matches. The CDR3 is CASARGQGGADTQYF. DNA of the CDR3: TGTGCCAGCGCCCGGGGACAGGGGGGGGCAGATACGCAGTATTTT.

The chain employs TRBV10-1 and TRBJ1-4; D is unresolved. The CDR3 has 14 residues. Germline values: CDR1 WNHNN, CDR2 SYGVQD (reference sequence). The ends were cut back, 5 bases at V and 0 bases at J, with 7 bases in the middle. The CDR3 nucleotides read TGCGCCAGCAGTACCGGTGCAACTAATGAAAAACTGTTTTTT. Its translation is CASSTGATNEKLFF.

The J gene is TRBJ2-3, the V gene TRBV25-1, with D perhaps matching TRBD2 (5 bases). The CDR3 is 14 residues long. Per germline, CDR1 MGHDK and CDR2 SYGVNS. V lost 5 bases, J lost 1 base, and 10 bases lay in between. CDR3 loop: CASSRGGRTDTQYF. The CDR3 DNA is TGTGCCAGCAGTCGCGGCGGGCGCACAGATACGCAGTATTTT.

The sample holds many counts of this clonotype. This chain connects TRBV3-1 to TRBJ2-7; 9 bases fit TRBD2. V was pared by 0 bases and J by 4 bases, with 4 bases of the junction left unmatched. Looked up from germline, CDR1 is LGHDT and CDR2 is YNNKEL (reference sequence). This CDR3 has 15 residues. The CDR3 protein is CASSQDRTSEYEQYF. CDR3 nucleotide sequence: TGTGCCAGCAGCCAAGATAGGACTAGCGAATACGAGCAGTACTTC.

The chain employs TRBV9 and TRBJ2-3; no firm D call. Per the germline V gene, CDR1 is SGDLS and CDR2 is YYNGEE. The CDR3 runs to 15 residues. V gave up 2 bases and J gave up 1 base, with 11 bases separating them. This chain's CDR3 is CASSVIVGGTDTQYF. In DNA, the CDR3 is TGTGCCAGCAGCGTCATAGTTGGGGGCACAGATACGCAGTATTTT.